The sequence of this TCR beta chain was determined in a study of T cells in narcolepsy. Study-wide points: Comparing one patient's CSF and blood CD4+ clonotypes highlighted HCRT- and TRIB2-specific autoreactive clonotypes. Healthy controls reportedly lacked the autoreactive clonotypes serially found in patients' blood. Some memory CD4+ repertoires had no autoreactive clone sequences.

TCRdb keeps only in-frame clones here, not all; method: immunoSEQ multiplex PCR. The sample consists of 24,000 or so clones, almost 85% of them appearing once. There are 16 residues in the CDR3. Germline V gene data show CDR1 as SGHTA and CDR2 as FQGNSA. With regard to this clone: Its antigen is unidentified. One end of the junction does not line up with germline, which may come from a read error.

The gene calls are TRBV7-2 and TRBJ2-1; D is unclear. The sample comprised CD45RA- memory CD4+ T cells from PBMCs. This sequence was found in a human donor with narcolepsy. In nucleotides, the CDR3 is TGTGCCAGCAGATTAGCAGGAGTGGGCTCCTACAATGAGCAGTTCTTC. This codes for CASRLAGVGSYNEQFF.